These 18 T cell receptor beta chains originate from one sample sequenced in a study of T cell responses to AZD1222 COVID-19 vaccine. TCRdb keeps only in-frame clones here, not all; method: immunoSEQ multiplex PCR. Of 100,000 to 150,000 clones detected, 90% appear once; the ten largest clones hold 6.9%. Sequencing was performed on peripheral blood, taken on day 0 of AZD1222 vaccination. Receptors originate from an adult in good health.

This CDR3 reads CASSIAQGASEKLFF. CDR3 sequence (DNA): TGTGCCAGTAGTATAGCCCAGGGGGCGAGCGAAAAACTGTTTTTT. J is TRBJ1-4 and V is TRBV19; 8 bases are shared with TRBD1. The V segment lost 1 base and the J segment 8 bases; nucleotides outside the gene matches: 6. CDR3 length: 15 residues. CDR1 and CDR2 from the germline V gene are LNHDA and SQIVND (reference sequence).

The J gene is TRBJ2-7, the V gene TRBV13; 7 positions agree with TRBD2. CDR1 is PRHDT, CDR2 FYEKMQ, per germline (reference sequence). The CDR3 is 15 residues long. With V trimmed by 0 bases and J by 1 base, 3 bases remained unmatched. The CDR3 region is CASSLGPGLSYEQYF. The CDR3 DNA reads as TGTGCCAGCAGCTTAGGCCCGGGACTATCCTACGAGCAGTACTTC.

This clone has more than one count but fewer than ten. The chain links TRBV7-3 to TRBJ2-5; possibly TRBD2 for D (6 bases). Trimming stripped 1 base from V and 4 bases from J, with 13 bases between. Germline CDR1 SGHTA, CDR2 FQGTGA. The CDR3 runs to 15 residues. CDR3 loop: CASSLIAGSVETQYF. DNA for the CDR3: TGTGCCAGCAGCTTAATCGCGGGGAGCGTAGAGACCCAGTACTTC.

The chain is built from TRBV4-2 and TRBJ1-1; possibly TRBD1 for D (5 bases). The CDR3 is 13 amino acids. Trimming cost V 1 base and J 11 bases, with 14 bases left between them. The germline CDR1 and CDR2 sequences are LGHNA and YNFKEQ. The CDR3 DNA follows: TGTGCCAGCAGCCAAGGCCGGGGGACGGTGGCTTTCTTT. Residues: CASSQGRGTVAFF.

This clone occurred once. The chain carries TRBV27 and TRBJ1-1; 8 nucleotides match TRBD1. The germline CDR1 and CDR2 sequences are MNHEY and SMNVEV (reference sequence). The CDR3 runs 14 residues. V trimming: 5 bases; J trimming: 1 base; junction bases outside the gene matches: 3. CDR3 sequence reads: CASSPTGGNTEAFF. The DNA for the CDR3 is TGTGCCAGCAGTCCAACAGGGGGGAACACTGAAGCTTTCTTT.

The J gene is TRBJ2-7, the V gene TRBV6-5, with D possibly called TRBD1 or TRBD2 (5 bases each). Germline V CDR1 and CDR2: MNHEY, SVGAGI. Trimming shortened V by 11 bases and J by 2 bases, and 16 bases separated the two germline ends. This CDR3 is 13 amino acids long. CDR3 amino acids: CAGQKGTTYEQYF. CDR3 nucleotide sequence: TGTGCCGGTCAAAAAGGGACCACCTACGAGCAGTACTTC.

This clone was counted between two and nine times. The chain recombines TRBV12-3 or TRBV12-4 with TRBJ1-2; D not resolved. Trimming stripped 3 bases from V and 4 bases from J, with 6 bases between. The CDR3 consists of 12 residues. The CDR3: CASSLVSYGYTF. In DNA, the CDR3 is TGTGCCAGCAGTTTGGTTAGCTATGGCTACACCTTC.

V gene TRBV29-1 combines with J gene TRBJ1-2; D remains ambiguous. Trimming pared 0 bases from V and 9 bases from J, leaving 14 bases between. Germline V gene sequence: CDR1 SQVTM, CDR2 ANQGSEA. The CDR3 spans 13 residues. The CDR3 DNA reads as TGCAGCGTTGAAGATGGGGAGGGAGTCAGCTACACCTTC. Its translation is CSVEDGEGVSYTF. Full variable domain (remainder filled in from reference TRBV29-1 and TRBJ1-2): SAVISQKPSRDICQRGTSLTIQCQVDSQVTMMFWYRQQPGQSLTLIATANQGSEATYESGFVIDKFPISRPNLTFSTLTVSNMSPEDSSIYLCSVEDGEGVSYTFGSGTRLTVV.

This clone was recorded once. The rearrangement joins TRBV7-9 to TRBJ2-1; D tentatively reads TRBD1 or TRBD2 (5 bases each). The CDR3 spans 14 residues. Germline CDR1 is SEHNR and CDR2 is FQNEAQ (reference sequence). The V end was cut by 7 bases, the J end by 4 bases, with 14 bases between. CDR3 sequence (DNA): TGTGCCAGCATCTTGGGGACGGAATACAATGAGCAGTTCTTC. Residues: CASILGTEYNEQFF.

This chain links TRBV15 with TRBJ1-1; possibly TRBD1 for D (6 bases). Germline CDR1 reads LNHNV; CDR2 reads YYDKDF (reference sequence). Between the trimmed V and J ends, which lost 4 bases and 6 bases, there was a span of 9 bases. The CDR3 has 12 residues. The CDR3 region is CATSTGTPEAFF. Written as DNA, the CDR3 is TGTGCCACCAGCACCGGGACACCTGAAGCTTTCTTT.

The chain uses TRBV3-1 (or the pseudogene TRBV3-2) and TRBJ1-6; D is unresolved. V was trimmed by 6 bases and J by 8 bases, leaving 14 bases between them. CDR1 and CDR2 (germline): LGHDT, YNNKEL (reference sequence). The CDR3 covers 14 residues. CDR3 amino acids: CASRFPGLDSPLHF. The CDR3 DNA reads TGTGCCAGCAGGTTCCCGGGCCTTGATTCACCCCTCCACTTT.

This clone was seen more than once but under ten times. This chain joins TRBV3-1 (or the pseudogene TRBV3-2) and TRBJ1-2; a possible D gene is TRBD1 (6 bases). The CDR3 consists of 17 residues. Germline-derived CDR1 and CDR2 are LGHDT and YNNKEL (reference sequence). Trimming left V 4 bases short and J 0 bases short, with 18 bases between. This CDR3 is CASSPRGHTKTNYGYTF. CDR3 sequence (DNA): TGTGCCAGCAGCCCGAGGGGACATACCAAAACTAACTATGGCTACACCTTC.

Here the CDR3 reads CASSLNRGRGANEKLFF. DNA of the CDR3: TGTGCCAGCAGCCTGAATCGGGGGAGAGGAGCTAATGAAAAACTGTTTTTT. This chain connects TRBV27 to TRBJ1-4, with D possibly matching TRBD1 (5 bases). V was pared by 6 bases and J by 3 bases, with 20 bases between. Germline V gene lookup returns CDR1 MNHEY and CDR2 SMNVEV (reference sequence). The CDR3 consists of 17 residues.

The chain joins TRBV28 to TRBJ1-4; no definite D call. The length of the CDR3 is 13 residues. Trimming took 10 bases from V and 0 from J, leaving 9 bases between them. From germline, CDR1 is MDHEN and CDR2 SYDVKM. CDR3 residues: CATSVSTNEKLFF. The CDR3 DNA reads as TGTGCCACATCAGTTTCAACTAATGAAAAACTGTTTTTT.

This clone was seen once. V is TRBV4-3 and J is TRBJ2-3; no clear D gene. Trimming took off 1 base at V and 0 bases at J, with 11 bases between the two ends. Germline CDR1 LGHNA, CDR2 YSLEER. The CDR3 contains 16 residues. DNA of the CDR3: TGCGCCAGCAGCCAAGGACCGGAGAAGAGCACAGATACGCAGTATTTT. Its protein is CASSQGPEKSTDTQYF.

This clone is a singleton in its sample. This chain connects TRBV9 to TRBJ1-1, with D maybe TRBD1 (5 bases). CDR1 and CDR2 from the germline V gene are SGDLS and YYNGEE. Trimming took 3 bases from V and 1 from J, leaving 10 bases between them. The length of the CDR3 is 14 residues. CDR3 residues: CASSAGLPNTEAFF. CDR3 sequence (DNA): TGTGCCAGCAGCGCGGGACTTCCGAACACTGAAGCTTTCTTT.

This sequence joins TRBV5-6 and TRBJ2-1, with D possibly matching TRBD2 (5 bases). Trimming took 3 bases from V and 0 from J, leaving 10 bases between them. Germline CDR1 SGHDT, CDR2 YYEEEE. This CDR3 has 15 amino acids. The CDR3: CASSWSGSSYNEQFF. The CDR3 region has the DNA TGTGCCAGCAGCTGGAGCGGTAGCTCCTACAATGAGCAGTTCTTC.

This chain connects TRBV28 to TRBJ2-1, with a possible D match to TRBD1 (6 bases). Germline V lookup: CDR1 MDHEN, CDR2 SYDVKM. The CDR3 has 13 amino acids. V was clipped by 10 bases and J by 5 bases, with 15 bases between them. The CDR3 loop reads CAIPDRRNNEQFF. The CDR3 DNA sequence: TGTGCCATTCCCGACAGGAGGAACAATGAGCAGTTCTTC.